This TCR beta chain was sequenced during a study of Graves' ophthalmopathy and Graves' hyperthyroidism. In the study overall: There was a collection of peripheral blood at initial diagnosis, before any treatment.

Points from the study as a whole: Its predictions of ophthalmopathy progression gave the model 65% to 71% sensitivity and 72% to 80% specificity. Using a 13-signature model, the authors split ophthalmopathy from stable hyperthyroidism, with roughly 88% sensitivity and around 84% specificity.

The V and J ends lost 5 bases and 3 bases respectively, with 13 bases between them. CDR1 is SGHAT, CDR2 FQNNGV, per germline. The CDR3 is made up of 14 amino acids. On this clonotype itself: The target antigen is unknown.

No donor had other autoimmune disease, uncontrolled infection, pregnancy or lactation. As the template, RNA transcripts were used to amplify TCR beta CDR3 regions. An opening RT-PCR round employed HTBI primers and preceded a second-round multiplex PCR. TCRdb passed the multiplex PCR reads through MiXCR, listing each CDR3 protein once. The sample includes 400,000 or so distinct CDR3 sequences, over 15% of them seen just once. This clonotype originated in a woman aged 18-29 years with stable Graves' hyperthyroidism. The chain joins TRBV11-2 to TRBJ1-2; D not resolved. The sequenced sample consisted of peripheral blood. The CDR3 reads CASSPSRGYYGYTF. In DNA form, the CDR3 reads TGTGCCAGCAGCCCCAGTCGAGGGTACTATGGCTACACCTTC.